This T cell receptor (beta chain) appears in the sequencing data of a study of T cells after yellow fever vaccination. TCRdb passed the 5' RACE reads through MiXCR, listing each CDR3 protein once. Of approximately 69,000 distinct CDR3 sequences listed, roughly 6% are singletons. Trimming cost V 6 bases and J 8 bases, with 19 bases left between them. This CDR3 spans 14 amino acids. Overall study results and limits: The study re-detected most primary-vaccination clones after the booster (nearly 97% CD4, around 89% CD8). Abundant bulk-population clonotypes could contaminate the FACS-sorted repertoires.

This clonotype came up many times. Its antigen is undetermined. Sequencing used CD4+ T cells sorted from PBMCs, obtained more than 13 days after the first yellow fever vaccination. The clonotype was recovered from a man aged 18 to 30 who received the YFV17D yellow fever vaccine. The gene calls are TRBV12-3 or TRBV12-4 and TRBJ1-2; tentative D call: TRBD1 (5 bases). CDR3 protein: CASSLRTARGGYTF. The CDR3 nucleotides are TGTGCCAGCAGCCTCCGGACGGCCCGGGGGGGCTACACCTTC.